These T cell receptor beta chains were read from a single sample in a study of blood T cell repertoires in COVID-19. The repertoire was sequenced with immunoSEQ multiplex PCR; TCRdb's copy has only in-frame clones and lacks some. This sample has about 500,000 clones, with about 90% found just once. The sample taken for sequencing was PBMCs or T cells enriched from blood (not recorded which). Every receptor here comes from a young woman who had recovered from COVID-19. CDR3s include the opening cysteine and the closing phenylalanine or tryptophan. Each record gives: D gene, clone size, V gene, J gene, CDR3 DNA, CDR3 protein. A D gene is named only where the DNA matches it firmly. The listing skips clone size in some rows; elsewhere it reads once, few, many or a size class.

TRBD1	-	TRBV10-1	TRBJ2-5	TGCGCCAGCAGTGAGCACAGGGGGACGGAGACCCAGTACTTC	CASSEHRGTETQYF
-	-	TRBV5-1	TRBJ2-1	TGCGCCAGCAGCTTCCTTTCCTACAATGAGCAGTTCTTC	CASSFLSYNEQFF
-	once	TRBV2	TRBJ1-5	TGTGCCAGCCAGCGGGACCTAAATCAGCCCCAGCATTTT	CASQRDLNQPQHF
TRBD2	-	TRBV6-2/TRBV6-3	TRBJ2-5	TGTGCCAGCAGTTTCCGGCTGGGTGCGCGGGGGGGCCCCGAGACCCAGTACTTC	CASSFRLGARGGPETQYF
TRBD1	-	TRBV5-8	TRBJ1-1	TGTGCCAGCAGCTTGGGGGACAGGAGAAGAACTGAAGCTTTCTTT	CASSLGDRRRTEAFF
-	-	TRBV4-1	TRBJ2-3	TGCGCCAGCAGCCAAGTCGAGGTGGTAGATACGCAGTATTTT	CASSQVEVVDTQYF
-	-	TRBV4-1	TRBJ1-6	TGCGCCAGCAGCCAAGGCCCTCAAGGGGCGAAGAATTCACCCCTCCACTTT	CASSQGPQGAKNSPLHF
TRBD2	once	TRBV6-6	TRBJ2-2	TGTGCCAGCAGTCCTACTCGACCGGGACTAGTGGTGGTCGGGGAGCTGTTTTTT	CASSPTRPGLVVVGELFF
TRBD1	-	TRBV12-5	TRBJ1-6	TGTGCTAGTGGTTTGTTCCGGACAGGGGGAGTCTATAATTCACCCCTCCACTTT	CASGLFRTGGVYNSPLHF
-	-	TRBV7-8	TRBJ2-7	TGTGCCAGCAGCTTAGTATGGCCGTACGAGCAGTACTTC	CASSLVWPYEQYF
-	-	TRBV30	TRBJ1-2	TGTGCCTGGAGGAGGGATCGGGGCTATGGCTACACCTTC	CAWRRDRGYGYTF
-	-	TRBV6-5	TRBJ1-1	TGTGCCAGCCATGGGACAATCATGAACACTGAAGCTTTCTTT	CASHGTIMNTEAFF
-	-	TRBV18	TRBJ1-1	TGTGCCAGCTCACCACTCCAGTGGCAGGGAGGGACTGAAGCTTTCTTT	CASSPLQWQGGTEAFF
TRBD1	-	TRBV6-2/TRBV6-3	TRBJ2-7	TGTGCCAGCAGTTCCGAATCCGGGACAGGGAGCGAGCAGTACTTC	CASSSESGTGSEQYF
-	few	TRBV4-1	TRBJ1-2	TGCGCCAGCAGCCAAGAGTGGGCAGGCGCCTATGGCTACACCTTC	CASSQEWAGAYGYTF
TRBD1	-	TRBV9	TRBJ1-2	TGTGCCAGCAGCCCCAAACAGGGGGAAGGCTTAAACTATGGCTACACCTTC	CASSPKQGEGLNYGYTF
TRBD1	-	TRBV5-1	TRBJ2-5	TGCGCCAGCAGCGAGGGACAGGGTCAAACAGGGTCCCAGTACTTC	CASSEGQGQTGSQYF
-	-	TRBV5-1	TRBJ1-1	TGCGCCAGCAGCTCCCCCGGTACCATGAACACTGAAGCTTTCTTT	CASSSPGTMNTEAFF
TRBD1	-	TRBV5-1	TRBJ2-3	TGCGCCAGCAGCTTGGCGCTGACAGGGCGACTTACCACAGATACGCAGTATTTT	CASSLALTGRLTTDTQYF
TRBD2	-	TRBV29-1	TRBJ2-3	TGCAGCGTTGAAGACCGGGGGGACACAGATACGCAGTATTTT	CSVEDRGDTDTQYF
-	-	TRBV2	TRBJ1-2	TGTGCCAGCAGTGAACGGAGCTATGGCTACACCTTC	CASSERSYGYTF
-	-	TRBV7-2	TRBJ1-6	TGTGCCAGCAGCTTACAGGGAGGTGGAAATTCACCCCTCCACTTT	CASSLQGGGNSPLHF
TRBD1	once	TRBV4-1	TRBJ2-7	TGCGCCAGCAGCCAAGATTGGCAGGGGGATTCCTACGAGCAGTACTTC	CASSQDWQGDSYEQYF